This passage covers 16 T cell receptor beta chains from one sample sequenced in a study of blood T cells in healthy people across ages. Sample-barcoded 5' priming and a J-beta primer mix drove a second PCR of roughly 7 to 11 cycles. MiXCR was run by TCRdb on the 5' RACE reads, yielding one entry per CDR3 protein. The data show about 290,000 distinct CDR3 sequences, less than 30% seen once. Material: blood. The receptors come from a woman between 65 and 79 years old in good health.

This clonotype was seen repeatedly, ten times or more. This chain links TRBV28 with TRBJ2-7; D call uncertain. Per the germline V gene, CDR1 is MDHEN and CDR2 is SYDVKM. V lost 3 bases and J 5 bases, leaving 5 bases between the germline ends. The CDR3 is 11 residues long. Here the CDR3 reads CASSFSNEQYF. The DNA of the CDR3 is TGTGCCAGCAGTTTTTCGAACGAGCAGTACTTC. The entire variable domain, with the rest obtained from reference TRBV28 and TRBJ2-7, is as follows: DVKVTQSSRYLVKRTGEKVFLECVQDMDHENMFWYRQDPGLGLRLIYFSYDVKMKEKGDIPEGYSVSREKKERFSLILESASTNQTSMYLCASSFSNEQYFGPGTRLTVT.

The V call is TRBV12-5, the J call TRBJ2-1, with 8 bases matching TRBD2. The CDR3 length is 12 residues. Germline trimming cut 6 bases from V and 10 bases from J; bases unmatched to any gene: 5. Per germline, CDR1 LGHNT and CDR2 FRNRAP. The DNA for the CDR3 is TGTGCTAGTGGGAAGCGGGAGATGGAGCAGTTCTTC. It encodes CASGKREMEQFF. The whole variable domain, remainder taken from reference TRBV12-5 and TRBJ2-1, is DARVTQTPRHKVTEMGQEVTMRCQPILGHNTVFWYRQTMMQGLELLAYFRNRAPLDDSGMPKDRFSAEMPDATLATLKIQPSEPRDSAVYFCASGKREMEQFFGPGTRLTVL.

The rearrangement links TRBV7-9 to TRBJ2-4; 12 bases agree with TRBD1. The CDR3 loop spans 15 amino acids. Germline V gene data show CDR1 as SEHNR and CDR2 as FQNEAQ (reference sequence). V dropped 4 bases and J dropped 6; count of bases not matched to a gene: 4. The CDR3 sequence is CASSSGQGAVNIQYF. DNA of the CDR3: TGTGCCAGCAGCTCGGGACAGGGGGCCGTAAACATTCAGTACTTC.

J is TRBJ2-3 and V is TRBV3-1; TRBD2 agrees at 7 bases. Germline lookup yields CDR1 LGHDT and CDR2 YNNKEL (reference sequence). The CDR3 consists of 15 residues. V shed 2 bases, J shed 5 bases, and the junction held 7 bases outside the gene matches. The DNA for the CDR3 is TGTGCCAGCAGCCAAAGAGGGAGGGAGGGAGATACGCAGTATTTT. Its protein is CASSQRGREGDTQYF.

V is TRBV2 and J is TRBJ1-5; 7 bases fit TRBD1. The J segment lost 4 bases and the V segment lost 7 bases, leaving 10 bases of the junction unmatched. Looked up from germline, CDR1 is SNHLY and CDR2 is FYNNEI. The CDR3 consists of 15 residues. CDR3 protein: CASTQETGKNQPQHF. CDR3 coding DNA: TGTGCCAGCACCCAAGAGACAGGGAAGAATCAGCCCCAGCATTTT.

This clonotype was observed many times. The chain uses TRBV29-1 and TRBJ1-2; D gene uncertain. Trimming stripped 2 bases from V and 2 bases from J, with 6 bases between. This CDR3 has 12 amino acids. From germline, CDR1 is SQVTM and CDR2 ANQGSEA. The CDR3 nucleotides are TGCAGCGTTGAATGGCAGAACTATGGCTACACCTTC. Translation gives CSVEWQNYGYTF.

CDR3 DNA sequence: TGTGCCAGCAGCTTGGGACGAGGGAGGGCCAGGAGCACAGATACGCAGTATTTT. Its translation: CASSLGRGRARSTDTQYF. V gene TRBV11-2 combines with J gene TRBJ2-3, with TRBD2 matching over 7 bases. Trimming cost V 3 bases and J 0 bases; bases outside gene matches: 12. The germline gives CDR1 SGHAT, CDR2 FQNNGV. CDR3 length: 18 amino acids.

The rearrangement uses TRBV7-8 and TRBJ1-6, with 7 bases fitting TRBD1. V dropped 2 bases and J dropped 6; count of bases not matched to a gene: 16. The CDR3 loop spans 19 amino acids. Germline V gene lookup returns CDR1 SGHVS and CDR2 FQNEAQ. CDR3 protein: CASSLRGGARGNLNSPLHF. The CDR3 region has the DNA TGTGCCAGCAGCTTAAGGGGCGGGGCCAGGGGGAATCTTAATTCACCCCTCCACTTT.

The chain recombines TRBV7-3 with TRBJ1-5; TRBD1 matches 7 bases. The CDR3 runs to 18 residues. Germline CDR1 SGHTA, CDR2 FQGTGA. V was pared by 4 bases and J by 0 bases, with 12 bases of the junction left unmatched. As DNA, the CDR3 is TGTGCCAGCAGCTCTCCTGGGGACAGCCACTATAGCAATCAGCCCCAGCATTTT. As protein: CASSSPGDSHYSNQPQHF.

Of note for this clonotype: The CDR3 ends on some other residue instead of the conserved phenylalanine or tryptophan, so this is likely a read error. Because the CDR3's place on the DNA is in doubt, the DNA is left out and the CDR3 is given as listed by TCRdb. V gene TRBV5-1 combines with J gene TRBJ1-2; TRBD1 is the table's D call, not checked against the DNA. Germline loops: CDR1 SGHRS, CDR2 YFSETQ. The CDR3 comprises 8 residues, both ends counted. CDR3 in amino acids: CAGSLEGA.

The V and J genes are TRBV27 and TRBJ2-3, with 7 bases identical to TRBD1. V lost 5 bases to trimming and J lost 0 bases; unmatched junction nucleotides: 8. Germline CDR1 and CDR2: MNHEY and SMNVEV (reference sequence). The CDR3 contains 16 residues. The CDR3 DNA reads TGTGCCAGCAGTCCGCTTGACAGGGCCAGCACAGATACGCAGTATTTT. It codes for CASSPLDRASTDTQYF.

In DNA, the CDR3 is TGCAGTGCTGTCTCGGGTAACACTGAAGCTTTCTTT. The encoded protein is CSAVSGNTEAFF. The rearrangement joins TRBV20-1 to TRBJ1-1; D unresolved. V lost 5 bases to trimming and J lost 2 bases, with 9 bases between them. The CDR3 contains 12 residues. CDR1 and CDR2 (germline): DFQATT, SNEGSKA (reference sequence).

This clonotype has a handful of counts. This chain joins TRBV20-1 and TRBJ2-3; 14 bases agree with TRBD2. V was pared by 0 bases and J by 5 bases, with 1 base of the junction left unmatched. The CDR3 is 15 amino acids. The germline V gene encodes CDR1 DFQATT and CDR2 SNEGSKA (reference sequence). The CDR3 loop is CSAREGTSGRDTQYF. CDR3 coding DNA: TGCAGTGCTAGAGAAGGGACTAGCGGGAGAGATACGCAGTATTTT.

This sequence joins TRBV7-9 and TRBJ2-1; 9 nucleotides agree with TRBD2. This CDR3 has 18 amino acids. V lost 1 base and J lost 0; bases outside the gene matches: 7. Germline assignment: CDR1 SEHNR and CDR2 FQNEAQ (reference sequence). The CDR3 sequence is CASSLGSGSYSSYNEQFF. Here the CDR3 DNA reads TGTGCCAGCAGCTTAGGTAGCGGGAGTTACTCCTCCTACAATGAGCAGTTCTTC.

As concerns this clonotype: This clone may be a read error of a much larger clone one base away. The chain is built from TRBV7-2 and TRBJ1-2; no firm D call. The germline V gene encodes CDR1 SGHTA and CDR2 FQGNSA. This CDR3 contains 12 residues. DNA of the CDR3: TGTGCCAGCAGCACCCTAATGGCGGGCACCCTCTTC. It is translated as CASSTLMAGTLF.

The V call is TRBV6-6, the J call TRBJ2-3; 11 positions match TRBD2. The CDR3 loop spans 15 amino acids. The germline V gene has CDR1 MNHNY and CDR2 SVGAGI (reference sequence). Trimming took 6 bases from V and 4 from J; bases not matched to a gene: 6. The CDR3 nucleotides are TGTGCCAGCAGAACTAGCGGGAGTTCCCCAGATACGCAGTATTTT. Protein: CASRTSGSSPDTQYF.